This TCR beta chain was recovered during a study of T cell responses to AZD1222 COVID-19 vaccine. Study-wide results and caveats: Females outnumbered males among donors, who were mostly white British; clonal diversity was possibly underestimated. All repertoire sampling was performed exclusively after the peak T cell response. Nearly half of spike-specific TCRs reportedly go after variant regions that carry no mutations.

CDR1 and CDR2 (germline): SEHNR, FQNEAQ (reference sequence). The CDR3 consists of 15 residues. The germline V and J ends were trimmed by 5 bases and 3 bases, with 16 bases remaining between them. TCRdb's table, derived via immunoSEQ multiplex PCR, lists solely in-frame clones and lacks some. The profile shows 150,000 to 200,000 clones, roughly 91% of them singletons. This clone was detected only once. What it binds is not known. The starting material was peripheral blood, obtained 28 days after the second AZD1222 dose. The rearrangement joins TRBV7-9 to TRBJ1-1; possible D gene TRBD1, 6 bases. The TCR originated in an adult who received the AZD1222 COVID-19 vaccine. The CDR3: CASSLQGIPDTEAFF. The CDR3 DNA reads as TGTGCCAGCAGCCTACAGGGTATCCCGGACACTGAAGCTTTCTTT. The variable domain in full, with the rest retrieved from reference TRBV7-9 and TRBJ1-1, is DTGVSQNPRHKITKRGQNVTFRCDPISEHNRLYWYRQTLGQGPEFLTYFQNEAQLEKSRLLSDRFSAERPKGSFSTLEIQRTEQGDSAMYLCASSLQGIPDTEAFFGQGTRLTVV.